This is a list of T cell receptor beta chains from one sample in a study of blood T cell repertoires in COVID-19. TCRdb keeps only in-frame clones here, not all; method: immunoSEQ multiplex PCR. Of 60,000 to 85,000 clones in the sample, around 72% were seen once. The sample was peripheral blood. The origin of the receptors is a human donor with acute or convalescent COVID-19. The donor label of this sample is uncertain. Both conserved end residues are part of each CDR3. Each record gives: J gene, clone size, V gene, D gene, CDR3 DNA, CDR3 protein. D genes are given only for firm matches. The size of a clone is reported for some rows only, either as once, few or many, or as a class for expanded clones.

TRBJ1-1 . TRBV5-1 TRBD1 TGCGCCAGCAGATTGACAGGGGGGATGAACACTGAAGCTTTCTTT CASRLTGGMNTEAFF
TRBJ2-7 . TRBV19 . TGTGCCAGTAGTATCGGGGAGGAGCAGTACTTC CASSIGEEQYF
TRBJ2-5 . TRBV28 TRBD1 TGTGCCACCGGGACAGGAGAGACCCAGTACTTC CATGTGETQYF
TRBJ2-7 . TRBV28 TRBD2 TGTGCCAGCAGTTTTCCCAATTCCGGGAGGGCCGGGGAGCAGTACTTC CASSFPNSGRAGEQYF
TRBJ2-1 . TRBV7-2 . TGTGCCAGCAGCCCAGACTACAATGAGCAGTTCTTC CASSPDYNEQFF
TRBJ1-5 . TRBV30 . TGTGCCTGGAGTGACCCCCGGCGGGGATTGAATCAGCCCCAGCATTTT CAWSDPRRGLNQPQHF
TRBJ2-5 . TRBV24-1 TRBD1 TGTGCCACCAGTGCCCCCAGCGGGCAGGGGGCGCGTGAGACCCAGTACTTC CATSAPSGQGARETQYF
TRBJ2-3 once TRBV6-5 . TGTGCCAGCAGTCCCAGGGATACGCAGTATTTT CASSPRDTQYF
TRBJ2-1 . TRBV7-8 TRBD1 TGTGCCAGCAGCGGCAGTGACAGGGTTGGCGATGAGCAGTTCTTC CASSGSDRVGDEQFF
TRBJ1-2 . TRBV10-3 . TGTGCCATCAGTGAAACGGCGGAGAATGGCTACACCTTC CAISETAENGYTF
TRBJ1-3 . TRBV28 TRBD1 TGTGCCAGCAGCCCACCGGGGACAGGGACTGGAAACACCATATATTTT CASSPPGTGTGNTIYF
TRBJ2-7 . TRBV7-8 TRBD1 TGTGCCAGCAGCCACTTCGGGACAGGGGACGCCCAATTCTCCTACGAGCAGTACTTC CASSHFGTGDAQFSYEQYF
TRBJ1-5 . TRBV4-2 . TGTGCCAGCAGCCAAGATCCGGGGGGCGGGCAGGGGATGAGGCTAGGCAATCAGCCCCAGCATTTT CASSQDPGGGQGMRLGNQPQHF
TRBJ1-2 . TRBV28 TRBD1 TGTGCCACCCAGACAGGGCTGCGCTATGGCTACACCTTC CATQTGLRYGYTF
TRBJ2-3 few TRBV7-9 TRBD2 TGTGCCAGCAGAACTAGCGGTTCCACAGATACGCAGTATTTT CASRTSGSTDTQYF
TRBJ2-7 . TRBV5-1 TRBD2 TGCGCCAGCAGCTTGGGCCTAGCGGGGGGTTCCTACGAGCAGTACTTC CASSLGLAGGSYEQYF
TRBJ2-1 . TRBV24-1 TRBD2 TGTGCCACCAGTGACGGTAGCGGGGGGTTCAATGAGCAGTTCTTC CATSDGSGGFNEQFF
TRBJ2-5 . TRBV5-6 . TGTGCCAGCAGCCAGGACCCGGGGGACGAGACCCAGTACTTC CASSQDPGDETQYF
TRBJ2-7 . TRBV7-2 . TGTGCCAGCAGCCCAGACCGACAGACAGCCTACGAGCAGTACTTC CASSPDRQTAYEQYF
TRBJ2-3 . TRBV11-2 TRBD2 TGTGCCAGCAGCCCCAGCGGGGGGGCCGCAGATACGCAGTATTTT CASSPSGGAADTQYF
TRBJ1-3 . TRBV5-4 TRBD1 TGTGCCAGCAGCTTTAACAGGGGGTCGAGCTCTGGAAACACCATATATTTT CASSFNRGSSSGNTIYF
TRBJ1-3 few TRBV7-9 TRBD1 TGTGCCAGCAGCTTAGCGCAGGGGGCGGGAAACACCATATATTTT CASSLAQGAGNTIYF
TRBJ1-5 . TRBV7-6 . TGTGCCAGCAGCTTAGCCCCTCGGGGTTCAAGGCAGCCCCAGCATTTT CASSLAPRGSRQPQHF
TRBJ2-5 few TRBV29-1 TRBD2 TGCAGCGCTCGGACTAGCGGGGGATGGACCCAGTACTTC CSARTSGGWTQYF
TRBJ2-5 . TRBV7-9 . TGTGCCAGCAGCCGGAGTCGAGAGACCCAGTACTTC CASSRSRETQYF
TRBJ1-1 . TRBV6-6 TRBD1 TGTGCCAGCAGACTGGGACAGGGTAACGCTGAAGCTTTCTTT CASRLGQGNAEAFF
TRBJ2-1 . TRBV6-1 TRBD2 TGTGCCAGCAGTGAAGTAACCCCTATAGCGGGAGGGTATTATGAGCAGTTCTTC CASSEVTPIAGGYYEQFF
TRBJ2-1 . TRBV4-1 TRBD2 TGCGCCAGCAGCACGCCCGGGACTAGCGGGGGAGTAAGCTACAATGAGCAGTTCTTC CASSTPGTSGGVSYNEQFF
TRBJ2-7 . TRBV6-5 . TGTGCCAGCGCACGGGTGCCCTACGAGCAGTACTTC CASARVPYEQYF
TRBJ1-2 . TRBV21-1 . TGTGCCAGCAGCCTCAGGCCTGGCTACACCTTC CASSLRPGYTF
TRBJ1-2 . TRBV28 TRBD1 TGTGCCAGCAGTCCGCGCGACAGGGGCGTTTATGGCTACACCTTC CASSPRDRGVYGYTF
TRBJ2-2 . TRBV7-7 . TGTGCCAGCAGCCAGTCCGGGGAGCTGTTTTTT CASSQSGELFF
TRBJ1-1 few TRBV5-1 . TGCGCCAGCTCCGGGGGGGCCTCAGGCACTGAAGCTTTCTTT CASSGGASGTEAFF
TRBJ2-1 many TRBV4-1 TRBD2 TGCGCCAGCAGCCAAGAATATCCTAGCGGGAGTAACTACAATGAGCAGTTCTTC CASSQEYPSGSNYNEQFF
TRBJ1-6 . TRBV27 TRBD1 TGTGCCAGCAGCTTCACCGGACAGGGTAGACAAGGATCACCCCTCCACTTT CASSFTGQGRQGSPLHF
TRBJ1-5 . TRBV5-1 . TGCGCCAGCAGCTATGGAGGAGGAGATCAGCCCCAGCATTTT CASSYGGGDQPQHF
TRBJ1-1 . TRBV18 . TGTGCCAGCTCACCGGCCAAGCTACGAGGGGAAGCTTTCTTT CASSPAKLRGEAFF
TRBJ2-5 . TRBV7-2 TRBD2 TGTGCCAGCAGTAGCGGGGGAGAGACCCAGTACTTC CASSSGGETQYF
TRBJ2-7 . TRBV18 TRBD1 TGTGCCAGCTCACCGCGGACAGGGGGCGCGAAAAGCTCCTACGAGCAGTACTTC CASSPRTGGAKSSYEQYF
TRBJ2-3 . TRBV28 . TGTGCCAGCAGCACTCCTCAGCGGGGCACAGATACGCAGTATTTT CASSTPQRGTDTQYF
TRBJ1-1 . TRBV24-1 TRBD1 TGTGCCACAAAGGACAGGGCCAACAGCGAGGCTTTCTTT CATKDRANSEAFF
TRBJ2-4 . TRBV7-2 . TGTGCCAGCAGCGTAATACTAGGCGGGGCCAAAAACATTCAGTACTTC CASSVILGGAKNIQYF
TRBJ2-5 . TRBV9 TRBD2 TGTGCCAGCAGCCCATGGGGACTAGCGGGAGGGGAGACCCAGTACTTC CASSPWGLAGGETQYF
TRBJ1-5 . TRBV7-8 . TGTGCCAGCAGCCGGGCCAGAGGGAATCAGCCCCAGCATTTT CASSRARGNQPQHF
TRBJ2-7 many TRBV6-2/TRBV6-3 . TGTGCCAGCAGCCCTACTCCACTCCCCTCCTACGAGCAGTACTTC CASSPTPLPSYEQYF
TRBJ2-6 . TRBV5-4 . TGTGCCAGCAGCTCAGGGGTCTCTGGGGCCAACGTCCTGACTTTC CASSSGVSGANVLTF
TRBJ2-7 . TRBV15 TRBD1 TGTGCCACCAGCAGCCGGGACAGAGCCTACGAGCAGTACTTC CATSSRDRAYEQYF
TRBJ1-4 . TRBV13 . TGTGCCAGCAGCTCCCCGGGGGAAAAACTGTTTTTT CASSSPGEKLFF
TRBJ2-7 . TRBV18 TRBD2 TGTGCCAGCTCACCAAGGACTAGCGGGAGAAGCGAGCAGTACTTC CASSPRTSGRSEQYF
TRBJ1-5 . TRBV6-5 TRBD1 TGTGCCATACGGACAGGGAACCAGCCCCAGCATTTT CAIRTGNQPQHF
TRBJ1-2 . TRBV19 . TGTGCCAGTAGTAACCCAGGGCTCTATGGCTACACCTTC CASSNPGLYGYTF
TRBJ2-3 . TRBV3-1/TRBV3-2 . TGTGCCAGCAGCCAAGGAAATAGCGCCACAGATACGCAGTATTTT CASSQGNSATDTQYF
TRBJ1-3 few TRBV2 . TGTGCCAGCCTTAGTTCTGGAAACACCATATATTTT CASLSSGNTIYF
TRBJ2-2 . TRBV5-1 TRBD1 TGCGCCAGCAGCCTAGGGACAGGGGTCTCTCTCTTTGTCTCCGGGGAGCTGTTTTTT CASSLGTGVSLFVSGELFF
TRBJ1-4 once TRBV28 . TGTGCCAGCAGTCGAACGGGACTCAATAATGAAAAACTGTTTTTT CASSRTGLNNEKLFF
TRBJ1-1 . TRBV20-1 TRBD1 TGCAGTGCTAGGACAGGGACTGAAGCTTTCTTT CSARTGTEAFF
TRBJ2-7 . TRBV6-5 TRBD2 TGTGCCAGCAGTCGCGGGAGTCACTCCTACGAGCAGTACTTC CASSRGSHSYEQYF